This is a list of T cell receptor beta chains from one sample in a study of PD-1 blockade in classical Hodgkin lymphoma. Clones were read by immunoSEQ multiplex PCR, and TCRdb kept only the in-frame ones, dropping some. This sample yields 14,000 or so clones, of which around 84% are seen a single time; 24% belongs to the top ten. The sample here was peripheral blood mononuclear cells (PBMCs), taken at baseline. These receptors came from a human donor with classical Hodgkin lymphoma. The CDR3 runs from the conserved cysteine through the conserved F or W. Each record gives: J gene, clone size, V gene, D gene, CDR3 protein, CDR3 DNA. The D gene is left open where the match is weak. Some rows have no size entry. The others give once, few or many, or a class for an expanded clone.

J gene: TRBJ2-3
clone size: -
V gene: TRBV27
D gene: -
CDR3 protein: CASSLFSTDTQYF
CDR3 DNA: TGTGCCAGCAGTTTATTTTCCACAGATACGCAGTATTTT

J gene: TRBJ2-5
clone size: -
V gene: TRBV5-1
D gene: -
CDR3 protein: CASSSRTQETQYF
CDR3 DNA: TGCGCCAGCAGCTCCAGGACCCAAGAGACCCAGTACTTC

J gene: TRBJ2-2
clone size: -
V gene: TRBV9
D gene: TRBD1
CDR3 protein: CASSYRGIGTGELFF
CDR3 DNA: TGTGCCAGCAGCTACAGGGGAATTGGGACCGGGGAGCTGTTTTTT

J gene: TRBJ2-5
clone size: -
V gene: TRBV7-2
D gene: -
CDR3 protein: CASGNGEEAETQYF
CDR3 DNA: TGTGCCAGCGGGAACGGTGAGGAGGCGGAGACCCAGTACTTC

J gene: TRBJ2-1
clone size: -
V gene: TRBV11-2
D gene: -
CDR3 protein: CASSPRGDSDEQFF
CDR3 DNA: TGTGCCAGCAGCCCTAGGGGGGATTCCGATGAGCAGTTCTTC

J gene: TRBJ2-7
clone size: few
V gene: TRBV7-2
D gene: -
CDR3 protein: CASSYGREAIYEQYF
CDR3 DNA: TGTGCCAGCAGCTACGGCCGGGAAGCCATCTACGAGCAGTACTTC

J gene: TRBJ1-1
clone size: -
V gene: TRBV14
D gene: -
CDR3 protein: CASSQDWPANTEAFF
CDR3 DNA: TGTGCCAGCAGCCAAGACTGGCCGGCAAACACTGAAGCTTTCTTT

J gene: TRBJ1-2
clone size: once
V gene: TRBV6-5
D gene: -
CDR3 protein: CASSYSRGDHGYTF
CDR3 DNA: TGTGCCAGCAGTTACTCTAGGGGCGACCATGGCTACACCTTC

J gene: TRBJ1-3
clone size: -
V gene: TRBV11-2
D gene: -
CDR3 protein: CASRKGREDTIYF
CDR3 DNA: TGTGCCAGCAGGAAGGGACGGGAGGACACCATATATTTT

J gene: TRBJ2-2
clone size: -
V gene: TRBV5-1
D gene: TRBD1
CDR3 protein: CASSMMGQGEAGELFF
CDR3 DNA: TGCGCCAGCAGCATGATGGGACAGGGTGAGGCCGGGGAGCTGTTTTTT

J gene: TRBJ2-5
clone size: -
V gene: TRBV2
D gene: -
CDR3 protein: CASGQGTPQETQYF
CDR3 DNA: TGTGCCAGCGGGCAGGGGACACCGCAAGAGACCCAGTACTTC

J gene: TRBJ2-1
clone size: -
V gene: TRBV5-1
D gene: -
CDR3 protein: CASSRTVSYNEQFF
CDR3 DNA: TGCGCCAGCAGCCGCACAGTCTCCTACAATGAGCAGTTCTTC

J gene: TRBJ2-3
clone size: -
V gene: TRBV11-2
D gene: TRBD2
CDR3 protein: CASSSIPGAGETDTQYF
CDR3 DNA: TGTGCCAGCAGCTCTATCCCTGGAGCGGGGGAAACAGATACGCAGTATTTT

J gene: TRBJ1-1
clone size: once
V gene: TRBV27
D gene: -
CDR3 protein: CASSFGRGTEAFF
CDR3 DNA: TGTGCCAGCAGTTTTGGTAGGGGCACGGAAGCTTTCTTT

J gene: TRBJ2-5
clone size: -
V gene: TRBV6-5
D gene: -
CDR3 protein: CASTPGAGAETQYF
CDR3 DNA: TGTGCCAGCACCCCCGGTGCAGGGGCGGAGACCCAGTACTTC

J gene: TRBJ2-1
clone size: -
V gene: TRBV4-3
D gene: TRBD2
CDR3 protein: CASSQDLAGEFYEQFF
CDR3 DNA: TGCGCCAGCAGCCAAGACCTCGCGGGGGAGTTCTATGAGCAGTTCTTC

J gene: TRBJ2-6
clone size: few
V gene: TRBV10-1
D gene: TRBD1
CDR3 protein: CASSLTGQRANVLTF
CDR3 DNA: TGCGCCAGCAGCTTGACGGGACAGAGGGCCAACGTCCTGACTTTC

J gene: TRBJ1-1
clone size: -
V gene: TRBV28
D gene: -
CDR3 protein: CASSFPNTEAFF
CDR3 DNA: TGTGCCAGCAGTTTTCCGAACACTGAAGCTTTCTTT

J gene: TRBJ1-1
clone size: -
V gene: TRBV5-4
D gene: -
CDR3 protein: CASSLTPSMNTEAFF
CDR3 DNA: TGTGCCAGCAGCTTAACGCCATCCATGAACACTGAAGCTTTCTTT

J gene: TRBJ2-3
clone size: -
V gene: TRBV5-4
D gene: TRBD2
CDR3 protein: CASSHGTSGGAWDTQYF
CDR3 DNA: TGTGCCAGCAGCCACGGGACTAGCGGGGGGGCTTGGGATACGCAGTATTTT

J gene: TRBJ1-2
clone size: -
V gene: TRBV7-8
D gene: -
CDR3 protein: CASSWDPGRIFNYGYTF
CDR3 DNA: TGTGCCAGCAGCTGGGATCCGGGACGCATCTTTAACTATGGCTACACCTTC

J gene: TRBJ2-7
clone size: -
V gene: TRBV27
D gene: -
CDR3 protein: CASSQAGPHEQYF
CDR3 DNA: TGTGCCAGCAGTCAGGCGGGCCCCCACGAGCAGTACTTC